The present T cell receptor (beta chain) was sequenced within a study of blood T cell repertoires in COVID-19. Sequenced by immunoSEQ multiplex PCR; TCRdb stores in-frame clones only, minus some. The sample shows just under 45,000 clones, approximately 89% of them seen only once. The CDR3 contains 18 residues. The V segment lost 2 bases and the J segment 2 bases; nucleotides outside the gene matches: 11. Germline lookup yields CDR1 SGHNT and CDR2 YENEEA. This clone was seen just once. Sample: peripheral blood. This receptor was taken from a middle-aged woman with acute or convalescent COVID-19. The rearrangement uses TRBV11-3 and TRBJ2-3; 9 bases are a match to TRBD2. CDR3 DNA: TGTGCCAGCAGCTTAAGCTCTAGCGGGGCCCTCTCCACAGATACGCAGTATTTT. It yields the protein CASSLSSSGALSTDTQYF.